This T cell receptor beta chain was sequenced for a study of cytomegalovirus exposure and HLA in healthy donors. Regarding the study as a whole: The productive fraction for most TCR beta V segments was about 87% or about 30% in an earlier analysis. Highest at DRB1 and lowest at HLA-C, TCR association rates differed among HLA loci in a later analysis. According to a later analysis, donors in an Asian-associated ancestry cluster reportedly had fewer N-insertions than the roughly 640-donor mean. TCR beta V- and J-gene trimming was later associated with a missense DCLRE1C variant.

This CDR3 comprises 15 residues. Germline-derived CDR1 and CDR2 are GTSNPN and SVGIG (reference sequence). The germline V and J ends were trimmed by 1 base and 2 bases, with 15 bases remaining between them. A multiplex PCR was run with 60 Vbeta primers and 13 Jbeta primers. Clones were read by immunoSEQ multiplex PCR, and TCRdb kept only the in-frame ones, dropping some. The table lists approximately 110,000 clones, less than 75% of them singletons, with around 3.7% in the top ten. On this clone: Its antigen is still unknown.

The sequencing sample was made of PBMCs. The chain uses TRBV30 and TRBJ2-7; D is perhaps TRBD1 (6 bases). The source is a woman in her 40s in good health and CMV-seronegative. CDR3 coding DNA: TGTGCCTGGAGTGAACTTGGACAGTCCCCCTACGAGCAGTACTTC. Amino acid sequence: CAWSELGQSPYEQYF. The variable domain in full, completed from reference TRBV30 and TRBJ2-7, reads SQTIHQWPATLVQPVGSPLSLECTVEGTSNPNLYWYRQAAGRGLQLLFYSVGIGQISSEVPQNLSASRPQDRQFILSSKKLLLSDSGFYLCAWSELGQSPYEQYFGPGTRLTVT.